This note documents a single T cell receptor beta chain sequence. The data belong to a study of shared clonotypes between healthy human individuals. The CDR3 is 13 amino acids. Looked up from germline, CDR1 is LNHDA and CDR2 is SQIVND (reference sequence). Trimming left V 5 bases short and J 7 bases short, with 11 bases between. The method was immunoSEQ multiplex PCR; TCRdb's version includes in-frame clones alone and lacks a portion of them. The sample carries millions of clones, 90% to 95% recorded once. This chain uses TRBV19 with TRBJ2-2; perhaps TRBD1 as D (6 bases). Sequencing was performed on naive CD4+ T cells sorted from blood. Subset indicated: CD45RA+ positively selected. The sequence was collected from a man aged 18 to 29 in good health. DNA for the CDR3: TGTGCCAGTAGTCAGGGGTCAAACGGGGAGCTGTTTTTT. Translating gives CASSQGSNGELFF. Together with reference TRBV19 and TRBJ2-2, the CDR3 gives the full variable domain: DGGITQSPKYLFRKEGQNVTLSCEQNLNHDAMYWYRQDPGQGLRLIYYSQIVNDFQKGDIAEGYSVSREKKESFPLTVTSAQKNPTAFYLCASSQGSNGELFFGEGSRLTVL.